This T cell receptor beta chain was recovered during a study of blood T cell repertoires in COVID-19. Profiled with immunoSEQ multiplex PCR; TCRdb holds only in-frame clones, not every one. The sample holds 200,000 to 250,000 clones, 90% to 95% seen once. This CDR3 is 14 amino acids long. From germline, CDR1 is MGHRA and CDR2 YSYEKL. Trimming shortened V by 1 base and J by 9 bases, and 13 bases separated the two germline ends. The chain uses TRBV4-1 and TRBJ2-1; a weak D match, TRBD2 (6 bases). Material: peripheral blood. This receptor was obtained from a man aged 60 to 69 with COVID-19, enrolled during active disease. CDR3 nucleotide sequence: TGCGCCAGCAGCCAAGGAAGTAGGGAGGCTGAGCAGTTCTTC. It yields the protein CASSQGSREAEQFF.